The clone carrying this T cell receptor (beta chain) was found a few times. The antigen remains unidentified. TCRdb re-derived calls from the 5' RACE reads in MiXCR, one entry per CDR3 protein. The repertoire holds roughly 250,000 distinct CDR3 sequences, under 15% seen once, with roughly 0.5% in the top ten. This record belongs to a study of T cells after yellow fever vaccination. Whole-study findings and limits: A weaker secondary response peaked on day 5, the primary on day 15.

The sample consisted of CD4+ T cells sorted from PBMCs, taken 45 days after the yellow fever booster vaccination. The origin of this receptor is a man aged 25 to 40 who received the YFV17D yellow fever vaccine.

The CDR3 sequence is CASRRYPGMNYGYTF. In DNA, the CDR3 is TGTGCCAGCAGAAGATACCCGGGAATGAACTATGGCTACACCTTC. The chain carries TRBV7-9 and TRBJ1-2; D gene unclear. Germline lookup yields CDR1 SEHNR and CDR2 FQNEAQ (reference sequence). Trimming took 6 bases from V and 2 from J, leaving 16 bases between them. The CDR3 has 15 amino acids.